Listed below are T cell receptor beta chains from one sample, sequenced in a study of beta chain features in type 1 diabetes. Method: immunoSEQ multiplex PCR; TCRdb's copy keeps in-frame clones and lacks some. The profile covers about 240,000 clones, with roughly 14% appearing a single time and about 0.018% taken by the ten largest. The sample comprised naive CD4+ T cells from blood. The receptors originated from a man in his thirties or forties with type 1 diabetes. The CDR3 runs from the conserved cysteine through the conserved F or W. The D gene is left open where the match is weak. Size values are once, few and many counts, or a class for expanded clones, and some rows have none.

j_call d_call clone_size v_call cdr3_nt cdr3_aa
TRBJ1-1 NA few TRBV5-1 TGCGCCAGCAGCTTGGCCGCCAGGGCGGGGACTGAAGCTTTCTTT CASSLAARAGTEAFF
TRBJ2-5 TRBD2 NA TRBV5-1 TGCGCCAGCAGCCTGCCTCAACTAGCGGCTGCACAAGAGACCCAGTACTTC CASSLPQLAAAQETQYF
TRBJ2-4 NA few TRBV30 TGTGCCTGGAGTGTAGCCAGGGTGGGCGTTCAGTACTTC CAWSVARVGVQYF
TRBJ2-1 TRBD2 NA TRBV6-1 TGTGCCAGCAGTGAAGGGACTAGCGGAGCGGGTGAGCAGTTCTTC CASSEGTSGAGEQFF
TRBJ1-1 TRBD1 few TRBV30 TGTGCCTGGAGCAGGGGGACTCCCGAAGCTTTCTTT CAWSRGTPEAFF
TRBJ2-1 TRBD1 few TRBV27 TGTGCCAGCAGTTCGGGACAGGGGTACAATGAGCAGTTCTTC CASSSGQGYNEQFF
TRBJ1-1 NA few TRBV19 TGTGCCAGTAGTATGGTCAGGGGCACTGAAGCTTTCTTT CASSMVRGTEAFF
TRBJ2-3 NA NA TRBV5-1 TGCGCCAGCAGCTTGGGAGACTACGGGACAGATACGCAGTATTTT CASSLGDYGTDTQYF
TRBJ1-1 NA few TRBV6-1 TGTGCCAGCAACCAGGAGGGAGGGACTGAAGCTTTCTTT CASNQEGGTEAFF
TRBJ2-1 NA few TRBV18 TGTGCCAGCTCACCGGGGAGTAACAATGAGCAGTTCTTC CASSPGSNNEQFF
TRBJ2-5 NA few TRBV20-1 TGCAGTGTGGGGTGGGAGCAGTACTTC CSVGWEQYF
TRBJ2-2 NA NA TRBV7-9 TGTGCCAGCAGCTTAAGCGGCGGGGAGCTGTTTTTT CASSLSGGELFF
TRBJ1-1 TRBD1 few TRBV2 TGTGCCAGCGACAGGGCGGGGGGTGAAGCTTTCTTT CASDRAGGEAFF
TRBJ2-5 NA NA TRBV7-9 TGTGCCAGCAGCCTCCGGACAGAACAAGAGACCCAGTACTTC CASSLRTEQETQYF
TRBJ2-1 TRBD2 NA TRBV19 TGTGCCAGTAGTTCTCGTAGCGGGGGGGTGGATGAGCAGTTCTTC CASSSRSGGVDEQFF
TRBJ2-1 NA NA TRBV7-9 TGTGCCAGCAGCTTCTCAGGGAATGAGCAGTTCTTC CASSFSGNEQFF
TRBJ2-5 NA few TRBV7-9 TGTGCCAGCAGCTCCCAGAGGGCACTCCTGGGGACCCAGTACTTC CASSSQRALLGTQYF
TRBJ1-2 NA few TRBV29-1 TGCAGCGTTGACCCGGGGAAGGACTATGGCTACACCTTC CSVDPGKDYGYTF
TRBJ1-5 TRBD1 NA TRBV25-1 TGTGCCAGCAGTCCCGGACAGGGGGAAAAACAGCCCCAGCATTTT CASSPGQGEKQPQHF
TRBJ2-1 NA NA TRBV7-9 TGTGCCAGCAGCCGTCGAAGACTTGCCCTCTCTACCTCCTACAATGAGCAGTTCTTC CASSRRRLALSTSYNEQFF
TRBJ2-2 TRBD1 NA TRBV19 TGTGCCAGTAGTATAGAGATAGGGACAGGGCAGGGCGGGGAGCTGTTTTTT CASSIEIGTGQGGELFF
TRBJ1-1 NA few TRBV2 TGTGCCAGCAGTGAAGTGACTTGGAGTATGAACACTGAAGCTTTCTTT CASSEVTWSMNTEAFF
TRBJ2-5 TRBD2 few TRBV2 TGTGCCAGCACATTGGCCGGGGGGAACCAAGAGACCCAGTACTTC CASTLAGGNQETQYF
TRBJ2-7 TRBD2 few TRBV30 TGTGCCTGGAGAGTAGCGGGGACCCCTGGGGAGCAGTACTTC CAWRVAGTPGEQYF
TRBJ2-5 NA few TRBV7-8 TGTGCCAGCAGCCCCGGGCGGGACCCTTACCAAGAGACCCAGTACTTC CASSPGRDPYQETQYF
TRBJ2-3 TRBD1 few TRBV18 TGTGCCAGCTCACCGACAGGGCAAGATACGCAGTATTTT CASSPTGQDTQYF
TRBJ2-4 TRBD2 NA TRBV6-1 TGTGCCAGCAGTGATCCCGGGGGGAACATTCAGTACTTC CASSDPGGNIQYF
TRBJ1-1 NA NA TRBV5-6 TGTGCCAGCAGCTTGGAGGCAGGGAGGGCGAACACTGAAGCTTTCTTT CASSLEAGRANTEAFF
TRBJ2-7 NA few TRBV4-1 TGCGCCAGCAGCTCCGGACGGACAGCCTCCTCCTACGAGCAGTACTTC CASSSGRTASSYEQYF
TRBJ2-6 NA NA TRBV13 TGTGCCAGCAGCTTACGGGGAGTCTCTGGGGCCAACGTCCTGACTTTC CASSLRGVSGANVLTF
TRBJ2-5 NA NA TRBV30 TGTGCCTGGAGTGTACCGTCAGGGTGGCAGACCCAGTACTTC CAWSVPSGWQTQYF
TRBJ2-2 NA NA TRBV18 TGTGCCAGCTCACCCAACAGGGAATGGGAGCTGTTTTTT CASSPNREWELFF
TRBJ2-1 NA NA TRBV5-1 TGCGCCAGCAGTCCAGGGAAATACAATGAGCAGTTCTTC CASSPGKYNEQFF
TRBJ2-5 TRBD1 few TRBV19 TGTGCCAGTAGTAAGATGGCGACAGGGCTGGAGACCCAGTACTTC CASSKMATGLETQYF
TRBJ2-7 TRBD1 NA TRBV7-9 TGTGCCAGCAGCTCCGGACAGGGGAAATACGAGCAGTACTTC CASSSGQGKYEQYF
TRBJ1-2 NA NA TRBV2 TGTGCCAGCAGTGAACAAGGAGACTCTAACTATGGCTACACCTTC CASSEQGDSNYGYTF
TRBJ1-1 NA NA TRBV6-5 TGTGCCAGCAGCTCTACCTCGAACACTGAAGCTTTCTTT CASSSTSNTEAFF
TRBJ2-7 TRBD2 few TRBV6-5 TGTGCCAGCAGTCCCAGGGGACTAGCGGGCTACGAGCAGTACTTC CASSPRGLAGYEQYF
TRBJ2-1 TRBD2 NA TRBV4-1 TGCGCCAGCAGCCAAGGGGGCGGGAGATTAAATGAGCAGTTCTTC CASSQGGGRLNEQFF
TRBJ1-5 NA NA TRBV25-1 TGTGCCATTATACGACAGGTTAGCAATCAGCCCCAGCATTTT CAIIRQVSNQPQHF
TRBJ2-3 TRBD1 NA TRBV27 TGTGCCAGCAGTCCAGGGACAGGTGGTTCGGATACGCAGTATTTT CASSPGTGGSDTQYF
TRBJ2-5 NA NA TRBV12-5 TGTGCTAGTGGTCCGGGACAACGGTACCAAGAGACCCAGTACTTC CASGPGQRYQETQYF
TRBJ2-3 NA NA TRBV7-2 TGTGCCAGCAGCTTTCAGGGCCCAGCAGATACGCAGTATTTT CASSFQGPADTQYF
TRBJ2-3 NA NA TRBV7-9 TGTGCCAGCAGCTTACCTTCAGGGAAGTTGGATACGCAGTATTTT CASSLPSGKLDTQYF
TRBJ2-2 TRBD2 NA TRBV4-2 TGTGCCAGCAGGCTGGGGGGGACCTACACCGGGGAGCTGTTTTTT CASRLGGTYTGELFF
TRBJ2-1 NA NA TRBV30 TGTGCCTGGGGGAGGGGGGGCTATAACAATGAGCAGTTCTTC CAWGRGGYNNEQFF